This TCR beta chain was sequenced during a study of regulatory T cells. Patients aged 2 to 39 years had fewer naive and more memory CD4+ and CD8+ T cells. CD4+ cells were sorted into CD25-high CD127-low regulatory cells and CD25-low CD127-high conventional cells. Findings and caveats of the study: CD3G-deficient patients' regulatory T cells showed reduced Shannon diversity versus autologous conventional CD4+ and control regulatory cells.

Remarks on this clone: Its antigen remains unidentified.

The CDR3 length is 14 residues. From germline, CDR1 is MDHEN and CDR2 SYDVKM. The V end lost 4 bases, the J end lost 7 bases, and 13 bases lay between the germline ends. The PCR used 52 TRBV and 13 TRBJ primers. The repertoire was sequenced with immunoSEQ multiplex PCR; TCRdb's copy has only in-frame clones and lacks some. The table lists roughly 2,200 clones, approximately 90% of them singletons. The rearrangement links TRBV28 to TRBJ2-2, with D perhaps given as TRBD1 or TRBD2 (5 bases each). This TCR was sampled from a child younger than 18 with CD3G deficiency. The sequencing sample was made of CD4+ Tregs sorted from blood. The CDR3 nucleotides read TGTGCCAGCAGTTCATGGGACCCGAGCGGGGAGCTGTTTTTT. It yields the protein CASSSWDPSGELFF.